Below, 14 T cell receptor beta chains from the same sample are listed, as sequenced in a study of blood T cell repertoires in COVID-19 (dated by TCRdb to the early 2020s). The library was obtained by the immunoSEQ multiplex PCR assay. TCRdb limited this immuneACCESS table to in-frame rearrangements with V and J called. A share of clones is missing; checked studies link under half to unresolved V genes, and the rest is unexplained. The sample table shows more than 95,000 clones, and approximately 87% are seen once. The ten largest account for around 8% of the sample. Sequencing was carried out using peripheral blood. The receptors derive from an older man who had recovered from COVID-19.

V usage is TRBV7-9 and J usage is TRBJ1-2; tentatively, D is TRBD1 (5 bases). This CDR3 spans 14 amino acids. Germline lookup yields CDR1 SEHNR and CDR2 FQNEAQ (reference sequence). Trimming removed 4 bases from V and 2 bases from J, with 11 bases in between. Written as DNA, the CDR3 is TGTGCCAGCAGCTCCTCGGGACTCAACTATGGCTACACCTTC. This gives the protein CASSSSGLNYGYTF.

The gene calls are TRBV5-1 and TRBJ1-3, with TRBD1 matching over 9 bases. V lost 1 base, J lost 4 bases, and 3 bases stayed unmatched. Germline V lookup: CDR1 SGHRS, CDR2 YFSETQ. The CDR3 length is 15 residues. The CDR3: CASSLTGGEGNTIYF. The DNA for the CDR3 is TGCGCCAGCAGCTTGACAGGGGGCGAGGGAAACACCATATATTTT.

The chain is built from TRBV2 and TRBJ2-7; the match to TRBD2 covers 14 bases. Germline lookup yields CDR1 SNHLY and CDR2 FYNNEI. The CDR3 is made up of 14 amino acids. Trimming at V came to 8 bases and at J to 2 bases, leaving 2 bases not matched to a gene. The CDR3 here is CASRTSGGTYEQYF. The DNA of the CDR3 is TGTGCCAGCCGGACTAGCGGGGGGACCTACGAGCAGTACTTC.

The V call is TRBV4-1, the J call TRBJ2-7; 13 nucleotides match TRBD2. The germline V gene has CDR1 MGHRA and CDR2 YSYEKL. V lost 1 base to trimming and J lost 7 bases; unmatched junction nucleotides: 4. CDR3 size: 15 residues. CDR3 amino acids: CASSQGLAGGDEQYF. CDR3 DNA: TGCGCCAGCAGCCAAGGACTAGCGGGGGGCGATGAGCAGTACTTC.

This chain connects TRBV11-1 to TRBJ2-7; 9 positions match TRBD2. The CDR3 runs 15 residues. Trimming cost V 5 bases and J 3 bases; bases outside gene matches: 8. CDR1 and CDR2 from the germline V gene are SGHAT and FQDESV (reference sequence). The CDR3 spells CASSHIAGDHYEQYF. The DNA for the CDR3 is TGTGCCAGCAGCCACATAGCGGGGGATCACTACGAGCAGTACTTC.

Here the CDR3 DNA reads TGTGCCAGCAGCTTTTACAGCTCCTTTAATCAGCCCCAGCATTTT. The encoded protein is CASSFYSSFNQPQHF. The V call is TRBV7-8, the J call TRBJ1-5; D ambiguous. The V and J ends lost 3 bases and 4 bases respectively, with 13 bases between them. The CDR3 loop spans 15 amino acids. Germline loops: CDR1 SGHVS, CDR2 FQNEAQ.

The CDR3, as DNA: TGTGCCACCAGTGCCCAGCCCGGGACTCAGCAGTTCTTC. This codes for CATSAQPGTQQFF. The rearrangement uses TRBV24-1 and TRBJ2-1; D perhaps matches TRBD2 (6 bases). The CDR3 spans 13 residues. Germline assignment: CDR1 KGHDR and CDR2 SFDVKD. Trimming pared 5 bases from V and 11 bases from J, leaving 15 bases between.

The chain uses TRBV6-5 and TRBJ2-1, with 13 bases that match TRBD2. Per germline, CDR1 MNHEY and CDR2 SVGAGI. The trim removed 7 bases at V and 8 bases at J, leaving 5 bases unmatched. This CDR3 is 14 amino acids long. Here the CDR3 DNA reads TGTGCCAGCAAGACTAGCGGGAGGTGGGATGAGCAGTTCTTC. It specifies CASKTSGRWDEQFF.

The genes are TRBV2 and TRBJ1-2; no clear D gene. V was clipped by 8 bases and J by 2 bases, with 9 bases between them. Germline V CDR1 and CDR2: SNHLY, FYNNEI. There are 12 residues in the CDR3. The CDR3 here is CASLPGNYGYTF. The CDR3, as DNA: TGTGCCAGCCTGCCGGGGAACTATGGCTACACCTTC.

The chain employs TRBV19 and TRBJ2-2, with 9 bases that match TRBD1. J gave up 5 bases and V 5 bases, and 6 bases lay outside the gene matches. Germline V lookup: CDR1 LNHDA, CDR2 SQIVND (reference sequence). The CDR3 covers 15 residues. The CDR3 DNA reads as TGTGCCAGTAGTCCAGGGGACAGGGAAACCGGGGAGCTGTTTTTT. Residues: CASSPGDRETGELFF.

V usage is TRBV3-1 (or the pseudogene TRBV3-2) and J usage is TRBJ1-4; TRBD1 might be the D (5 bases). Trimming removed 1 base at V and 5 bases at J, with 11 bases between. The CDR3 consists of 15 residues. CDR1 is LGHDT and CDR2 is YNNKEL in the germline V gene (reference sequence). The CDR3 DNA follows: TGTGCCAGCAGCCAAGGGTGGGGCAAAAATGAAAAACTGTTTTTT. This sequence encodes CASSQGWGKNEKLFF.

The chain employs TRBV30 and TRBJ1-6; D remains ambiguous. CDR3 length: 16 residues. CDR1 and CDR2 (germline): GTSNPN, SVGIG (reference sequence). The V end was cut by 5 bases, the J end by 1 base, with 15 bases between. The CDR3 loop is CAWSTFLWSYNSPLHF. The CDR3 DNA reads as TGTGCCTGGTCCACATTCCTTTGGTCCTATAATTCACCCCTCCACTTT.

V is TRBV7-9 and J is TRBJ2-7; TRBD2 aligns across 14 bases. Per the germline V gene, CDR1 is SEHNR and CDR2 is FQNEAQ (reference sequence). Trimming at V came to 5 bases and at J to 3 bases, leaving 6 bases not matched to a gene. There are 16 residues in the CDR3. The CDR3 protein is CASSPPGLAGGYEQYF. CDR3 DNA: TGTGCCAGCAGCCCACCAGGACTAGCGGGGGGCTACGAGCAGTACTTC.

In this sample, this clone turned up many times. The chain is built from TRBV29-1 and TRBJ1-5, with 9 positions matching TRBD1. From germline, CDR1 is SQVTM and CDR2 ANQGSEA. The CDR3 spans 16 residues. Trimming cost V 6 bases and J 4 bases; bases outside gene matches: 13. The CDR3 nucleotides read TGCAGCGTCGCGGACAGGGGAGGGAGCTCGAATCAGCCCCAGCATTTT. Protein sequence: CSVADRGGSSNQPQHF.